Detailed here is one T cell receptor beta chain. This table comes from immunoSEQ multiplex PCR, and its TCRdb copy is limited to in-frame clones, with some not included. The sample lists some 260,000 clones; 85% to 90% were seen once. This specimen comes from a study of blood T cell repertoires in COVID-19. The V end was cut by 5 bases, the J end by 7 bases, with 12 bases between. The CDR3 covers 13 residues. Germline values: CDR1 GTSNPN, CDR2 SVGIG (reference sequence). The clonotype originates from a man in his forties or fifties who had recovered from COVID-19. The rearrangement uses TRBV30 and TRBJ1-6; tentative D call: TRBD1 (5 bases). The specimen was PBMCs or T cells enriched from blood (not recorded which). The CDR3 is CAWSQESNSPLHF. The CDR3 DNA follows: TGTGCCTGGTCACAGGAGTCGAATTCACCCCTCCACTTT.